In its sample, the clone carrying this T cell receptor beta chain was seen a few times. Its antigen is still unknown. The CDR3 consists of 14 residues. Trimming stripped 5 bases from V and 4 bases from J, with 14 bases between. Germline-derived CDR1 and CDR2 are LGHDT and YNNKEL (reference sequence). TCRdb recomputed calls from the reads with MiXCR, one row per CDR3 protein. The sample has approximately 73,000 distinct CDR3 sequences, 40% seen once. The data were obtained in a study of T cell repertoires in cytomegalovirus infection. Background on the study: Matching HLA type and CMV infection were both indicated by public TCR beta signatures.

Regarding the study as a whole: The ex vivo response was dominated by HLA-C-restricted CMV-specific TCR beta clonotypes.

The chain uses TRBV3-1 and TRBJ2-5; D is undetermined. The origin of this receptor is a human donor in good health (CMV status not recorded). Some clones in this sample may be carry-over from other donors' samples. The sequencing used CD8+ T cells from cultured PBMCs, collected from culture after CMV antigen stimulation. CDR3 DNA sequence: TGTGCCAGCAGCTTAAGGGTTTACGGAGAGACCCAGTACTTC. Protein sequence: CASSLRVYGETQYF.